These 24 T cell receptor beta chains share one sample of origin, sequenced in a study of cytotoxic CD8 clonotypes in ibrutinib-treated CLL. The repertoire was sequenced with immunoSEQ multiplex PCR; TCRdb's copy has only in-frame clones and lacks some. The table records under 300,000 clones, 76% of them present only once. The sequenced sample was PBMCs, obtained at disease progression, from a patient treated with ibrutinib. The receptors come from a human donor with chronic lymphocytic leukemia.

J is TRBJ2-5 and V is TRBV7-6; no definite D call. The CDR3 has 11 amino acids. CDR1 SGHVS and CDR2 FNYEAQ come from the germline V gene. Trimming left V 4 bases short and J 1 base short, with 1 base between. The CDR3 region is CASSSQETQYF. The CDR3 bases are TGTGCCAGCAGCTCCCAAGAGACCCAGTACTTC.

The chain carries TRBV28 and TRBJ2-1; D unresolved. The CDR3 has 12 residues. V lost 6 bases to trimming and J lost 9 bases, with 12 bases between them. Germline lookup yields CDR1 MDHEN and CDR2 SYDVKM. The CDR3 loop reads CASSVRPIEQFF. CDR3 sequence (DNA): TGTGCCAGCAGCGTAAGACCAATTGAGCAGTTCTTC.

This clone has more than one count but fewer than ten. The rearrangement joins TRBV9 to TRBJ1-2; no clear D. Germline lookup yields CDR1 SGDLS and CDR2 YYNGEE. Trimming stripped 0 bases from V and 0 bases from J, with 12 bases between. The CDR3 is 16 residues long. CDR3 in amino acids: CASSVGGSEANYGYTF. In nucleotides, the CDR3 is TGTGCCAGCAGCGTAGGCGGCAGCGAAGCTAACTATGGCTACACCTTC.

This chain's CDR3 is CASSQVTSRTDTQYF. Here the CDR3 DNA reads TGCGCCAGCAGCCAAGTCACCTCCCGCACAGATACGCAGTATTTT. The genes are TRBV4-1 and TRBJ2-3; no definite D call. Germline CDR1 and CDR2: MGHRA and YSYEKL. The CDR3 runs 15 residues. Trimming stripped 1 base from V and 1 base from J, with 9 bases between.

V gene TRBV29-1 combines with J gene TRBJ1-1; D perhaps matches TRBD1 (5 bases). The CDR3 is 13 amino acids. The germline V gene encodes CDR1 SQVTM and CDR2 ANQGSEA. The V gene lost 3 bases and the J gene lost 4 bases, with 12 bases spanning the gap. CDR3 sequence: CSVEGGTGTEAFF. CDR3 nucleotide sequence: TGCAGCGTTGAGGGGGGGACGGGCACTGAAGCTTTCTTT.

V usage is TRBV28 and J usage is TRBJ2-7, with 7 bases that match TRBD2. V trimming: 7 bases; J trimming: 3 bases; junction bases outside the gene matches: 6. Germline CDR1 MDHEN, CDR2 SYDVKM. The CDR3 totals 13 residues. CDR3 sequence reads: CASTVGGSYEQYF. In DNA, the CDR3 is TGTGCCAGCACGGTAGGCGGGAGCTACGAGCAGTACTTC. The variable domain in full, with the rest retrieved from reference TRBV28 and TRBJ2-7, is DVKVTQSSRYLVKRTGEKVFLECVQDMDHENMFWYRQDPGLGLRLIYFSYDVKMKEKGDIPEGYSVSREKKERFSLILESASTNQTSMYLCASTVGGSYEQYFGPGTRLTVT.

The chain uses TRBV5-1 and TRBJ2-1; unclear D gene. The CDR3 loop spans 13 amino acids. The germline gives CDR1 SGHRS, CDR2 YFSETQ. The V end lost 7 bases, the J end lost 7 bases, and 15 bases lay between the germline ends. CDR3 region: CASQTEPWNEQFF. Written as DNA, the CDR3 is TGCGCCAGCCAAACCGAACCTTGGAATGAGCAGTTCTTC.

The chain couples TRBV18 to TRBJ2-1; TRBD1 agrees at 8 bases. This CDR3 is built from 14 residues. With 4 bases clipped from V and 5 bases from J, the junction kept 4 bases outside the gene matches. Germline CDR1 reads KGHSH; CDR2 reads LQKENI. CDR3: CASSHRTGNNEQFF. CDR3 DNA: TGTGCCAGCTCACACCGGACAGGGAACAATGAGCAGTTCTTC. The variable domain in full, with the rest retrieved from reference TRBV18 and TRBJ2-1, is NAGVMQNPRHLVRRRGQEARLRCSPMKGHSHVYWYRQLPEEGLKFMVYLQKENIIDESGMPKERFSAEFPKEGPSILRIQQVVRGDSAAYFCASSHRTGNNEQFFGPGTRLTVL.

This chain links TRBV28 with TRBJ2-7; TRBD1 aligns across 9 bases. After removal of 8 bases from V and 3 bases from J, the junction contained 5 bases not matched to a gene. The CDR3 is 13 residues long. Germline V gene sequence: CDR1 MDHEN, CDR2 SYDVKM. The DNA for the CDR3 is TGTGCCAGCTCCACAGGGGGCCTCTACGAGCAGTACTTC. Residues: CASSTGGLYEQYF.

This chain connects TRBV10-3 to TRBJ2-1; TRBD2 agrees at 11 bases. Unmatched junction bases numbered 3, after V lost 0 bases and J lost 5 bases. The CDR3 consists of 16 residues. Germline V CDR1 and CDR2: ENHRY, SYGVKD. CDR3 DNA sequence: TGTGCCATCAGTGAGTCCCCTAGCGGGGGGAACAATGAGCAGTTCTTC. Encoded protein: CAISESPSGGNNEQFF.

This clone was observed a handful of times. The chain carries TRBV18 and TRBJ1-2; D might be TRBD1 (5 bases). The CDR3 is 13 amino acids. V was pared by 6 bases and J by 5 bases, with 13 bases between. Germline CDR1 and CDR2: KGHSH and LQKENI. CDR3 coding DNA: TGTGCCAGCTCCCGGGACCACCTATATGGCTACACCTTC. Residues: CASSRDHLYGYTF.

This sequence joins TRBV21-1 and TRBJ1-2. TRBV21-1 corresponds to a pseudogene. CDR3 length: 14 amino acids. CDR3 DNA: TGTGCCAGCGATCCTCTACCGGGGTACTATGGCTACACCTTC. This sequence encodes CASDPLPGYYGYTF.

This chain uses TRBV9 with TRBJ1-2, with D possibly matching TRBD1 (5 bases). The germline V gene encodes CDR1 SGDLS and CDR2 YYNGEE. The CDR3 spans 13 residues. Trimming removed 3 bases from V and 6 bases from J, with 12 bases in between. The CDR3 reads CASSEVQGDGYTF. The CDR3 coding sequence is TGTGCCAGCAGCGAGGTTCAGGGCGATGGCTACACCTTC.

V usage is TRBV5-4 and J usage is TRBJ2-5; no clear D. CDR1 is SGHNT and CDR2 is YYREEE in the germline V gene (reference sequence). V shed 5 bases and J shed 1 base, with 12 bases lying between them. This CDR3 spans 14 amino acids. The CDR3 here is CASRVTATQETQYF. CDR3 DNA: TGTGCCAGCAGAGTCACAGCTACCCAAGAGACCCAGTACTTC.

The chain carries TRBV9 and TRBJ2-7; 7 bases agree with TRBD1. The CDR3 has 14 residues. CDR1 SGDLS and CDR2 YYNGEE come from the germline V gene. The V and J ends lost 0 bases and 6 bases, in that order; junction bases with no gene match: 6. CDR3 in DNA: TGTGCCAGCAGCGTAGAGGTAGGGGGCATCGAGCAGTACTTC. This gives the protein CASSVEVGGIEQYF.

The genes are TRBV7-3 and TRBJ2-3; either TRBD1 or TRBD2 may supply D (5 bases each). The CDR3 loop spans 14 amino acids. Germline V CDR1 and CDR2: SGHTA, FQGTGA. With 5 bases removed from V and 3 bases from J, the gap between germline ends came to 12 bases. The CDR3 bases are TGTGCCAGCAGCGCTCGGGACCAGACAGATACGCAGTATTTT. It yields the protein CASSARDQTDTQYF.

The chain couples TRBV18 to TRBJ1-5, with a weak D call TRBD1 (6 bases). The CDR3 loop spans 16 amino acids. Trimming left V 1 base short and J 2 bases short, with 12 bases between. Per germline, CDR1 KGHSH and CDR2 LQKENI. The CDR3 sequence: CASSPRQGFGNQPQHF. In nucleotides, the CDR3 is TGTGCCAGCTCACCACGGCAGGGGTTTGGCAATCAGCCCCAGCATTTT. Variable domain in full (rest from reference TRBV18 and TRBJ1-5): NAGVMQNPRHLVRRRGQEARLRCSPMKGHSHVYWYRQLPEEGLKFMVYLQKENIIDESGMPKERFSAEFPKEGPSILRIQQVVRGDSAAYFCASSPRQGFGNQPQHFGDGTRLSIL.

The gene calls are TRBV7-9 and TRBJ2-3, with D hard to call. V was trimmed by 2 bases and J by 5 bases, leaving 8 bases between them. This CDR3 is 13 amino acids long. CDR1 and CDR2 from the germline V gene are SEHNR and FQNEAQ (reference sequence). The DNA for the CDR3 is TGTGCCAGCAGCTTACAAGTGGGAGATACGCAGTATTTT. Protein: CASSLQVGDTQYF. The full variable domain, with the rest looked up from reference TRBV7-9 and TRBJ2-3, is DTGVSQNPRHKITKRGQNVTFRCDPISEHNRLYWYRQTLGQGPEFLTYFQNEAQLEKSRLLSDRFSAERPKGSFSTLEIQRTEQGDSAMYLCASSLQVGDTQYFGPGTRLTVL.

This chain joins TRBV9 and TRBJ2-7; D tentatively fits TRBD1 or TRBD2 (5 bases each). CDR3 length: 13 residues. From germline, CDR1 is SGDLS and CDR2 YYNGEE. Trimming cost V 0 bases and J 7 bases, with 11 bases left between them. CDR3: CASSVGGSGEQYF. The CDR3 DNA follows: TGTGCCAGCAGCGTAGGGGGGTCCGGTGAGCAGTACTTC. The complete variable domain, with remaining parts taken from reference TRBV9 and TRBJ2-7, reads DSGVTQTPKHLITATGQRVTLRCSPRSGDLSVYWYQQSLDQGLQFLIQYYNGEERAKGNILERFSAQQFPDLHSELNLSSLELGDSALYFCASSVGGSGEQYFGPGTRLTVT.

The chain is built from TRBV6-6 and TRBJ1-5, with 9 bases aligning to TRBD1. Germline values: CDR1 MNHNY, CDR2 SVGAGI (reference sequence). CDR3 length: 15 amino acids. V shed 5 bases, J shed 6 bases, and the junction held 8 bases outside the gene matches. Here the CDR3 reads CASSPGTGFSQPQHF. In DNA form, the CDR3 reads TGTGCCAGCAGTCCCGGGACAGGGTTCAGTCAGCCCCAGCATTTT.

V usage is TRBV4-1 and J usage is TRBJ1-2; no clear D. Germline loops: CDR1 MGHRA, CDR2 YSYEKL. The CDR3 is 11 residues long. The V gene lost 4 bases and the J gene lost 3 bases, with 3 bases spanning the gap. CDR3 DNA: TGCGCCAGCAGCCGGGACTATGGCTACACCTTC. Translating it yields CASSRDYGYTF.

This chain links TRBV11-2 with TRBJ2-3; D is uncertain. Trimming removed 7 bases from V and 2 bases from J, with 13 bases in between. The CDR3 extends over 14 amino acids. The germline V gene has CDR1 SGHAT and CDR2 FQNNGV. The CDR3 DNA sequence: TGTGCCAGCACGTTTGGGCCTCTCACAGATACGCAGTATTTT. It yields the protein CASTFGPLTDTQYF.

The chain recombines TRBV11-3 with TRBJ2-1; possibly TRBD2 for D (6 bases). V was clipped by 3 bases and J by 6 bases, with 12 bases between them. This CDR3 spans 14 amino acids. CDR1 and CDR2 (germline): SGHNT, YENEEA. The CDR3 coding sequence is TGTGCCAGCAGCTTGGGGGGAAAGGCCAATGAGCAGTTCTTC. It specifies CASSLGGKANEQFF.

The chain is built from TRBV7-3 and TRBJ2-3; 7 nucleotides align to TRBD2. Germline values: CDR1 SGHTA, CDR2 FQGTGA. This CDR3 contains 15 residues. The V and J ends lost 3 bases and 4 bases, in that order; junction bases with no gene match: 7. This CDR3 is CASSLTSGAPDTQYF. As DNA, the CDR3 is TGTGCCAGCAGCTTGACAAGCGGGGCTCCAGATACGCAGTATTTT.